A single sample is the source of the 4 T cell receptor beta chains below, sequenced in a study of tumor and adjacent non-tumor tissue in lung cancer. The library came from three nested PCR rounds adapted from ARM-PCR protocols. TCRdb fed the multiplex PCR reads into MiXCR, producing one record per CDR3 protein. This sample has fewer than 80,000 distinct CDR3 sequences, with around 70% found just once. This sample's RNA came from whole unsorted tissue. Sequenced input: lung tumor tissue. These receptors were taken from a woman between 65 and 79 years old with non-small cell lung cancer.

Comment on this clonotype: A read error may account for a junction end that differs from germline. J is TRBJ1-2 and V is TRBV7-9, with D hard to call. The CDR3 length is 13 residues. Germline loops: CDR1 SEHNR, CDR2 FQNEAQ (reference sequence). The CDR3 bases are TGTGACAGCAGCCCGGGAACAAACTATGGCTACATCTTC. Translated, it gives CDSSPGTNYGYIF.

The chain joins TRBV29-1 to TRBJ2-2, with 8 bases lining up with TRBD1. The V gene's germline CDR1 is SQVTM and CDR2 ANQGSEA. The length of the CDR3 is 14 residues. CDR3 DNA sequence: TGCAGTGCCCGACAGGGGTCTCTTCCCGGGGAGCTGTTTTTT. Amino acids: CSARQGSLPGELFF.

Note on this clonotype: At one of its ends the junction is not consistent with the germline gene, which may arise from a read error. This chain joins TRBV27 and TRBJ2-7; 10 bases are shared with TRBD2. CDR3 length: 15 amino acids. Per germline, CDR1 MNHEY and CDR2 SMNVEV (reference sequence). The CDR3 DNA reads TGTGCCAGCAGTTCCGGGACTAGCGTCTCCTACGACCAGTACTTC. This codes for CASSSGTSVSYDQYF.

With respect to this clonotype: Possible read error: a much larger clone is one base away. The chain couples TRBV7-9 to TRBJ1-2, with D uncertain. The germline V gene has CDR1 SEHNR and CDR2 FQNEAQ (reference sequence). The CDR3 length is 13 residues. The DNA of the CDR3 is TGTGCCAGCAGCTTAGTGTCAGCCTATGGCTACAGCTTC. Encoded protein: CASSLVSAYGYSF.